Shown below are 2 T cell receptor beta chains from a single sample sequenced in a study of blood T cells in healthy people across ages. PCR was performed a second time for about 7 to 11 cycles using a sample-barcoded 5' primer and a J-beta primer mix. TCRdb re-derived calls from the 5' RACE reads in MiXCR, one entry per CDR3 protein. The sample gives roughly 2 million distinct CDR3 sequences, around 48% of which show up once; approximately 2.1% is in the top ten. Specimen: blood. Receptors originate from a woman between 40 and 50 years old in good health.

About this clonotype: This could be a read error, since a much larger clone is one nucleotide away. This chain uses TRBV29-1 with TRBJ2-1; D possibly matches TRBD1 or TRBD2 (5 bases each). TRBJ2-7 explains the end of the DNA better; the J call may be wrong. Looked up from germline, CDR1 is SQVTM and CDR2 is ANQGSEA. The CDR3 consists of 15 residues. DNA for the CDR3: TGCAGCGTTGAAGGGGACGGTAAATCCTACAATGAGCAGTACTTC. Translation: CSVEGDGKSYNEQYF.

This clonotype has a handful of counts. The chain combines TRBV4-3 with TRBJ2-3; 7 bases map to TRBD1. Germline-derived CDR1 and CDR2 are LGHNA and YSLEER. The ends lost 0 bases at V and 5 bases at J; junction bases unmatched: 14. The CDR3 is 18 residues long. CDR3 sequence: CASSQDRRAGGVVDTQYF. The CDR3 coding sequence is TGCGCCAGCAGCCAAGATAGGAGAGCAGGGGGAGTGGTAGATACGCAGTATTTT.